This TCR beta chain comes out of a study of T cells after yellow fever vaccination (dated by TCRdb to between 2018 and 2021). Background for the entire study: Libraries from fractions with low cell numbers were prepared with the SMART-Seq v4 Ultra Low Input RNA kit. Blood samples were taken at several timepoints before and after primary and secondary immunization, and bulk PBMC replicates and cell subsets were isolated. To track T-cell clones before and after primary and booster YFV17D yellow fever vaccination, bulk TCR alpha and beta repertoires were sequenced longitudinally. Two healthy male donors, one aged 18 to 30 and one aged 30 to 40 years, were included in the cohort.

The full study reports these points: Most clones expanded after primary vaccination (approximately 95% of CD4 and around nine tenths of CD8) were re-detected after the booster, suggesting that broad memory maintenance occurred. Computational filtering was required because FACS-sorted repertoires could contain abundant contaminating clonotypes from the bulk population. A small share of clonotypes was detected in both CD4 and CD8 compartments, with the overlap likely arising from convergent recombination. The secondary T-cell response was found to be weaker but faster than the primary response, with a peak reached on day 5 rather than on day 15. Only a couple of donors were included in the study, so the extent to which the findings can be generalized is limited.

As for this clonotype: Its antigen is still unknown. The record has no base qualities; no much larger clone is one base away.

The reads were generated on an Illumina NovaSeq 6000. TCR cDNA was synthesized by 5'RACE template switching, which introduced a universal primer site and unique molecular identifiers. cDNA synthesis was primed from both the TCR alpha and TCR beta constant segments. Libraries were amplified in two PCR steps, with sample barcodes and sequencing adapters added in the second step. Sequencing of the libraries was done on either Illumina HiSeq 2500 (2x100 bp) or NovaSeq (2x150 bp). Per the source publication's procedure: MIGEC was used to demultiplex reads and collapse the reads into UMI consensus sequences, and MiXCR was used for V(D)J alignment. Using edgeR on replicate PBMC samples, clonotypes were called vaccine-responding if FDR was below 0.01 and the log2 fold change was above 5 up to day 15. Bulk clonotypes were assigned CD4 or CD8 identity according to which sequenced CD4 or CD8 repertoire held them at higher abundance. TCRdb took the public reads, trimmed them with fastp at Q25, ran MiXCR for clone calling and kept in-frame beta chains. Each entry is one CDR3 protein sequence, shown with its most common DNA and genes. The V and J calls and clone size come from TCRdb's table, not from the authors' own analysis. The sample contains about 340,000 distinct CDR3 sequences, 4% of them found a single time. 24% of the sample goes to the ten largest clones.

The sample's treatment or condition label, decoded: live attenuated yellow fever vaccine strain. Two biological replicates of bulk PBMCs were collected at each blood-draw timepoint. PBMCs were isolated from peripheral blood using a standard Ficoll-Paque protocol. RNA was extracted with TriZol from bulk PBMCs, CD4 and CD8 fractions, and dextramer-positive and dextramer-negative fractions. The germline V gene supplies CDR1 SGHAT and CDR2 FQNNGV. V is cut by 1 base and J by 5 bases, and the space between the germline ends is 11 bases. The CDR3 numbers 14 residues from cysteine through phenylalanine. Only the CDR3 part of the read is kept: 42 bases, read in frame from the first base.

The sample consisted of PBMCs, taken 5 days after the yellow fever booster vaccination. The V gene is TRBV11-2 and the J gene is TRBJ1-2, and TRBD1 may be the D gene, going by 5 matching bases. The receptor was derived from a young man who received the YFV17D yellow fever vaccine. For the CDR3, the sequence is CASSLAQEGYGYTF. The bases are TGTGCCAGCAGCTTAGCTCAGGAGGGGTATGGCTACACCTTC.